This T cell receptor beta chain is drawn from a study of OX40 agonist ivuxolimab in advanced cancers. Study-level findings and limits: In the 0.1 to 3.0 mg/kg range, CD4+ and CD8+ blood T cells had expanded clonally by week 6.

The investigators sampled blood at baseline, at cycle 4 day 1, and at cycle 7 day 1. A single count supports this clone. The antigen is undetermined. The repertoire was sequenced with immunoSEQ multiplex PCR; TCRdb's copy has only in-frame clones and lacks some. The sample shows 72,000 or so clones, approximately 83% of them seen only once. The V end was cut by 4 bases, the J end by 13 bases, with 16 bases between. The CDR3 is made up of 12 amino acids. Germline lookup yields CDR1 SGHDN and CDR2 FVKESK. The specimen comprised CD4+ or CD8+ T cells sorted from blood, sampled in a trial of the OX40 agonist ivuxolimab. The receptor was derived from an adult with an advanced solid tumor such as melanoma, head and neck, liver or kidney cancer. The chain employs TRBV14 and TRBJ1-2, with D tentatively TRBD1 (5 bases). The CDR3 sequence: CASSPQTGASTF. In nucleotides, the CDR3 is TGTGCCAGCAGCCCCCAGACCGGGGCGAGCACCTTC.